This T cell receptor beta chain was documented in a study of cytomegalovirus exposure and HLA in healthy donors. Per the germline V gene, CDR1 is MNHEY and CDR2 is SVGAGI. The CDR3 contains 15 residues. V lost 0 bases, J lost 3 bases, and 11 bases lay in between. The PCR had 60 Vbeta and 13 Jbeta primers. Data came from immunoSEQ multiplex PCR; TCRdb stores just in-frame clones and leaves some out. Here the sample spans approximately 100,000 clones, roughly 70% being singletons. The TCR was taken from a woman aged 18-35 years in good health and CMV-seropositive. The V and J genes are TRBV6-5 and TRBJ1-1; weak D call: TRBD1 (6 bases). The specimen sequenced was PBMCs. Here the CDR3 DNA reads TGTGCCAGCAGTTACTCCTACCCAGGGGACACTGAAGCTTTCTTT. Residues: CASSYSYPGDTEAFF.